What follows are 8 T cell receptor beta chains derived from one specimen sequenced in a study of blood T cells in healthy people across ages. Primers used in a second PCR of roughly 7 to 12 cycles were a sample-barcoded 5' primer and a J-beta primer mix. One entry per CDR3 protein, called by TCRdb with MiXCR from the 5' RACE reads. The sample has 600,000 to 1,000,000 distinct CDR3 sequences; roughly 64% are singletons. Sequenced material: blood. Receptor source: a man aged 25-45 years in good health.

The rearrangement uses TRBV7-9 and TRBJ2-7; maybe TRBD2 (5 bases). The CDR3 sequence is 13 residues long. Trimming shortened V by 6 bases and J by 3 bases, and 12 bases separated the two germline ends. Germline lookup yields CDR1 SEHNR and CDR2 FQNEAQ (reference sequence). CDR3 residues: CASRTPGSYEQYF. The CDR3 DNA reads as TGTGCCAGCAGAACCCCGGGGAGCTACGAGCAGTACTTC. The complete variable domain, with remaining parts taken from reference TRBV7-9 and TRBJ2-7, reads DTGVSQNPRHKITKRGQNVTFRCDPISEHNRLYWYRQTLGQGPEFLTYFQNEAQLEKSRLLSDRFSAERPKGSFSTLEIQRTEQGDSAMYLCASRTPGSYEQYFGPGTRLTVT.

This clonotype appeared a single time. The V call is TRBV28, the J call TRBJ2-3; the D gene is possibly TRBD2 (6 bases). V was clipped by 1 base and J by 0 bases, with 17 bases between them. This CDR3 is 18 amino acids long. Germline CDR1 MDHEN, CDR2 SYDVKM. This CDR3 reads CASSLSPGLGLSTDTQYF. For the CDR3, the DNA is TGTGCCAGCAGTTTATCCCCGGGGTTGGGACTTAGCACAGATACGCAGTATTTT.

The chain employs TRBV7-9 and TRBJ2-7; D gene ambiguous. The CDR3 has 13 amino acids. V was pared by 9 bases and J by 8 bases, with 20 bases between. In germline, CDR1 is SEHNR, CDR2 FQNEAQ (reference sequence). CDR3 DNA: TGTGCCAGGTTCAGACCCCCCTTTCGTCAGCAGTACTTC. Translated, it gives CARFRPPFRQQYF.

The chain joins TRBV11-2 to TRBJ2-5; perhaps TRBD1 as D (6 bases). The DNA matches TRBJ2-7 better at its end, which makes the J call doubtful. CDR3 length: 19 amino acids. Germline V lookup: CDR1 SGHAT, CDR2 FQNNGV. CDR3 nucleotides: TGTGCCAGCAGCTTAAATGCGCTGACAGGAATCCCCATTCCAGCCGAGCAGTACTTC. Its translation: CASSLNALTGIPIPAEQYF.

This clonotype was seen a handful of times. CDR3 DNA sequence: TGTGCCATCAGTGAGTCTCCGGGTAACTATGGCTACACCTTC. The encoded protein is CAISESPGNYGYTF. The chain couples TRBV10-3 to TRBJ1-2; D ambiguous. The CDR3 totals 14 residues. V was cut by 0 bases and J by 1 base, with 6 bases left in between. Germline CDR1 reads ENHRY; CDR2 reads SYGVKD.

CDR3 in amino acids: CASSPTGRANEKLFF. CDR3 coding DNA: TGTGCCAGCAGCCCGACAGGGCGGGCTAATGAAAAACTGTTTTTT. The V call is TRBV7-9, the J call TRBJ1-4; 7 bases match TRBD1. The CDR3 consists of 15 residues. The V gene's germline CDR1 is SEHNR and CDR2 FQNEAQ (reference sequence). V lost 5 bases to trimming and J lost 3 bases; unmatched junction nucleotides: 6.

V gene TRBV29-1 combines with J gene TRBJ2-1, with TRBD1 as a possible D gene (6 bases). Germline CDR1 SQVTM, CDR2 ANQGSEA. The V end lost 6 bases, the J end lost 4 bases, and 16 bases lay between the germline ends. There are 14 residues in the CDR3. CDR3 loop: CSVFDRTRYNEQFF. In nucleotides, the CDR3 is TGCAGCGTCTTTGACAGGACCCGTTACAATGAGCAGTTCTTC.

V gene TRBV20-1 combines with J gene TRBJ1-5; 7 bases agree with TRBD1. The CDR3 sequence is 15 residues long. V dropped 6 bases and J dropped 1; count of bases not matched to a gene: 9. CDR1 DFQATT and CDR2 SNEGSKA come from the germline V gene (reference sequence). This CDR3 is CSANRDSRSNQPQHF. CDR3 nucleotide sequence: TGCAGTGCCAATAGGGACAGCCGAAGCAATCAGCCCCAGCATTTT.